The 21 T cell receptor beta chains reported below all come from one sample, sequenced in a study of cytomegalovirus exposure and HLA in healthy donors. Amplification used 60 Vbeta primers and 13 Jbeta primers. Assay: immunoSEQ multiplex PCR; the TCRdb copy retains only in-frame clones and omits some. Here the sample spans about 150,000 clones, roughly 79% being singletons. Input material: PBMCs. Receptors were obtained from a man in his forties or fifties in good health and CMV-seronegative.

This clone was seen a few times. This sequence joins TRBV2 and TRBJ2-5; 10 bases match TRBD1. V lost 3 bases to trimming and J lost 5 bases; unmatched junction nucleotides: 6. The germline gives CDR1 SNHLY, CDR2 FYNNEI. The CDR3 is made up of 15 amino acids. CDR3 region: CASSELGQGSETQYF. CDR3 DNA: TGTGCCAGCAGTGAGTTGGGACAGGGGAGCGAGACCCAGTACTTC.

This clone was observed a single time. V is TRBV27 and J is TRBJ2-1; no definite D call. CDR3 size: 14 residues. Germline loops: CDR1 MNHEY, CDR2 SMNVEV (reference sequence). V was shortened by 7 bases and J by 0 bases, with 10 bases between the two germline ends. CDR3 sequence: CASNRRSSYNEQFF. CDR3 sequence (DNA): TGTGCCAGCAATCGGCGGAGCTCCTACAATGAGCAGTTCTTC.

The chain couples TRBV4-2 to TRBJ1-1; D call uncertain. V lost 4 bases, J lost 4 bases, and 7 bases lay in between. The CDR3 is 12 amino acids. Germline V gene data show CDR1 as LGHNA and CDR2 as YNFKEQ. CDR3 nucleotides: TGTGCCAGCAGCCCCACGGGCACTGAAGCTTTCTTT. Translated: CASSPTGTEAFF.

This clone was seen a single time. The DNA for the CDR3 is TGTGCCAGCAGTTTGTACAGGGGGTACGAGCAGTACTTC. Translating gives CASSLYRGYEQYF. The chain employs TRBV27 and TRBJ2-7, with 8 bases aligning to TRBD1. V was pared by 3 bases and J by 4 bases, with 2 bases of the junction left unmatched. Germline V gene data show CDR1 as MNHEY and CDR2 as SMNVEV (reference sequence). The CDR3 length is 13 residues.

The rearrangement uses TRBV30 and TRBJ2-2; 8 nucleotides agree with TRBD2. The germline V gene encodes CDR1 GTSNPN and CDR2 SVGIG (reference sequence). V shed 7 bases and J 5 bases; nucleotides not matched to a gene: 12. The CDR3 contains 15 residues. The DNA of the CDR3 is TGTGCCTCCCCAAGGCGAGCGGGAGTAACCGGGGAGCTGTTTTTT. This encodes CASPRRAGVTGELFF. Full variable domain (outside the CDR3, taken from reference TRBV30 and TRBJ2-2): SQTIHQWPATLVQPVGSPLSLECTVEGTSNPNLYWYRQAAGRGLQLLFYSVGIGQISSEVPQNLSASRPQDRQFILSSKKLLLSDSGFYLCASPRRAGVTGELFFGEGSRLTVL.

The rearrangement links TRBV5-4 to TRBJ1-2; D is unresolved. Germline-derived CDR1 and CDR2 are SGHNT and YYREEE (reference sequence). This CDR3 is built from 16 residues. Trimming shortened V by 5 bases and J by 4 bases, and 21 bases separated the two germline ends. The CDR3 protein is CASSFANPREGYGYTF. The DNA for the CDR3 is TGTGCCAGCAGTTTTGCCAACCCACGGGAGGGCTATGGCTACACCTTC.

The chain employs TRBV5-1 and TRBJ1-1, with D perhaps TRBD1 (5 bases). V lost 0 bases, J lost 1 base, and 10 bases lay in between. The CDR3 is 15 residues long. In germline, CDR1 is SGHRS, CDR2 YFSETQ. The CDR3 coding sequence is TGCGCCAGCAGCTTGGATGGGGCTTGGAACACTGAAGCTTTCTTT. Translating it yields CASSLDGAWNTEAFF.

The chain combines TRBV14 with TRBJ1-1; D might be TRBD1 (6 bases). The CDR3 is 16 amino acids. The germline gives CDR1 SGHDN, CDR2 FVKESK. V was cut by 0 bases and J by 3 bases, with 14 bases left in between. CDR3 DNA sequence: TGTGCCAGCAGCCAAGAGGCAGGGGCGAAGTACACTGAAGCTTTCTTT. Residues: CASSQEAGAKYTEAFF.

The table lists this clone with a few counts. The J gene is TRBJ1-1, the V gene TRBV27; D may be TRBD1 (6 bases). CDR3 length: 15 amino acids. From germline, CDR1 is MNHEY and CDR2 SMNVEV (reference sequence). Trimming pared 5 bases from V and 1 base from J, leaving 14 bases between. DNA for the CDR3: TGTGCCAGCAGTCCTGGGGGCGCAGCGAACACTGAAGCTTTCTTT. Translating it yields CASSPGGAANTEAFF.

The chain links TRBV15 to TRBJ2-2; 8 bases are a match to TRBD1. Germline V CDR1 and CDR2: LNHNV, YYDKDF (reference sequence). V lost 1 base to trimming and J lost 5 bases; unmatched junction nucleotides: 0. The CDR3 spans 14 residues. The CDR3 DNA sequence: TGTGCCACCAGCAGAGGGACAGGGACCGGGGAGCTGTTTTTT. Amino acid sequence: CATSRGTGTGELFF.

This clone was seen a handful of times. The rearrangement uses TRBV6-4 and TRBJ1-1, with D hard to call. This CDR3 is 14 amino acids long. The ends were cut back, 0 bases at V and 4 bases at J, with 9 bases in the middle. From germline, CDR1 is MRHNA and CDR2 SNTAGT. CDR3 bases: TGTGCCAGCAGTGACTCTCCGTACGGCACTGAAGCTTTCTTT. Protein sequence: CASSDSPYGTEAFF.

This clone has just a few counts. The chain combines TRBV7-2 with TRBJ1-2, with 9 bases identical to TRBD1. Trimming cost V 1 base and J 7 bases; bases outside gene matches: 1. Germline CDR1 and CDR2: SGHTA and FQGNSA. The CDR3 has 13 residues. CDR3 coding DNA: TGTGCCAGCAGCTTAGGGACAGGGGTTGGCTACACCTTC. Its protein is CASSLGTGVGYTF. Looking up the rest from reference TRBV7-2 and TRBJ1-2 gives the full variable domain: GAGVSQSPSNKVTEKGKDVELRCDPISGHTALYWYRQSLGQGLEFLIYFQGNSAPDKSGLPSDRFSAERTGGSVSTLTIQRTQQEDSAVYLCASSLGTGVGYTFGSGTRLTVV.

The V and J genes are TRBV7-9 and TRBJ2-1, with 7 bases aligning to TRBD2. The germline V gene has CDR1 SEHNR and CDR2 FQNEAQ (reference sequence). V shed 2 bases, J shed 9 bases, and the junction held 1 base outside the gene matches. The CDR3 runs 12 residues. The CDR3 DNA is TGTGCCAGCAGCTTACCGGGGGGTGAGCAGTTCTTC. Translated: CASSLPGGEQFF. Full variable domain (remainder filled in from reference TRBV7-9 and TRBJ2-1): DTGVSQNPRHKITKRGQNVTFRCDPISEHNRLYWYRQTLGQGPEFLTYFQNEAQLEKSRLLSDRFSAERPKGSFSTLEIQRTEQGDSAMYLCASSLPGGEQFFGPGTRLTVL.

This clone was counted only a few times. The V gene is TRBV7-6, the J gene TRBJ2-3; 7 bases line up with TRBD2. The ends lost 6 bases at V and 0 bases at J; junction bases unmatched: 6. Germline V gene sequence: CDR1 SGHVS, CDR2 FNYEAQ. This CDR3 region has 15 residues. The CDR3 sequence is CASSSGGGSTDTQYF. The CDR3 DNA sequence: TGTGCCAGCAGTTCGGGAGGAGGGAGCACAGATACGCAGTATTTT.

The CDR3 is CASSLSGRGETQYF. DNA for the CDR3: TGTGCCAGCAGCTTAAGCGGCCGGGGGGAGACCCAGTACTTC. The V call is TRBV7-3, the J call TRBJ2-5, with D tentatively TRBD2 (6 bases). The ends were cut back, 1 base at V and 5 bases at J, with 11 bases in the middle. From germline, CDR1 is SGHTA and CDR2 FQGTGA. CDR3 length equals 14 residues.

The gene calls are TRBV7-3 and TRBJ2-3; 9 nucleotides line up with TRBD1. CDR1 and CDR2 (germline): SGHTA, FQGTGA. The CDR3 is made up of 14 amino acids. V shed 7 bases and J 3 bases; nucleotides not matched to a gene: 5. CDR3 in amino acids: CASNGDRETDTQYF. Here the CDR3 DNA reads TGTGCCAGCAACGGGGACAGGGAAACAGATACGCAGTATTTT.

A single count supports this clone. The rearrangement links TRBV5-1 to TRBJ2-1, with TRBD2 matching over 13 bases. V lost 1 base and J lost 1; bases outside the gene matches: 5. Germline V CDR1 and CDR2: SGHRS, YFSETQ. This CDR3 region has 18 residues. The CDR3 region is CASSLRLAGGPSYNEQFF. CDR3 in DNA: TGCGCCAGCAGCTTGAGACTAGCGGGAGGACCTTCCTACAATGAGCAGTTCTTC.

The chain couples TRBV19 to TRBJ1-1, with no clear D. This CDR3 has 13 amino acids. Germline lookup yields CDR1 LNHDA and CDR2 SQIVND (reference sequence). V was pared by 2 bases and J by 6 bases, with 10 bases between. The DNA for the CDR3 is TGTGCCAGTAGTATAAGGAGTCAGTCTGAAGCTTTCTTT. Protein: CASSIRSQSEAFF.

This chain connects TRBV27 to TRBJ2-3, with a tentative D call TRBD2 (6 bases). The CDR3 sequence is 16 residues long. Per germline, CDR1 MNHEY and CDR2 SMNVEV (reference sequence). Trimming removed 6 bases from V and 0 bases from J, with 16 bases in between. CDR3 coding DNA: TGTGCCAGCAGGCCCTACTCTAGCGCGAGCACAGATACGCAGTATTTT. Protein sequence: CASRPYSSASTDTQYF.

The chain combines TRBV6-5 with TRBJ2-7; 8 bases line up with TRBD1. There are 14 residues in the CDR3. The junction had 9 bases not matched to a gene; V was cut back by 8 bases and J by 3 bases. Germline V gene data show CDR1 as MNHEY and CDR2 as SVGAGI. CDR3 loop: CASGRTGSRYEQYF. CDR3 sequence (DNA): TGTGCCAGCGGAAGGACAGGGTCTCGCTACGAGCAGTACTTC.

This clone showed up just a few times. This chain connects TRBV7-8 to TRBJ2-3; 10 bases map to TRBD2. V was clipped by 1 base and J by 6 bases; unmatched bases: 10. The CDR3 length is 17 residues. Germline-derived CDR1 and CDR2 are SGHVS and FQNEAQ. CDR3 sequence reads: CASSLGVASGSGDTQYF. CDR3 bases: TGTGCCAGCAGCTTAGGCGTTGCTAGCGGGAGTGGGGATACGCAGTATTTT.